The TCR beta chain described here comes from a study of OX40 agonist ivuxolimab in advanced cancers. About the research overall: Patients took ivuxolimab, an agonistic anti-OX40 (CD134) antibody. Three patients, one with hepatocellular carcinoma and two with cutaneous melanoma, achieved partial responses. The mean age was about 57 years, ranging from about 20 to 90, with 80% to 85% of participants male.

A remark on this clone: The germline gene is not matched at one end of the junction; a read error may be the cause.

Data came from immunoSEQ multiplex PCR; TCRdb stores just in-frame clones and leaves some out. The sample yields tens of thousands of clones, roughly 80% seen once. This clonotype was sampled from an adult with an advanced solid tumor such as melanoma, head and neck, liver or kidney cancer. Sequences were derived from CD4+ or CD8+ T cells sorted from blood, sampled in a trial of the OX40 agonist ivuxolimab.

The CDR3 DNA sequence: TGTGCTAGCAGCTTACGGGACAGGGAGAGCCTAGCCAAAAACATTCAGTACTTC. Protein sequence: CASSLRDRESLAKNIQYF. The chain links TRBV7-7 to TRBJ2-4; 9 bases agree with TRBD1. Germline lookup yields CDR1 SSHAT and CDR2 FNYEAQ (reference sequence). The CDR3 spans 18 residues.